The T cell receptor beta chain under discussion was sequenced for a study of OX40 agonist ivuxolimab in advanced cancers. About the full investigation: Ivuxolimab was a fully human IgG2 agonistic monoclonal antibody targeting the costimulatory receptor OX40 (CD134). Patients were allowed to have had prior anti-PD-1, anti-PD-L1 or anti-CTLA-4 therapy, and 40% of the dose-escalation patients had been treated with checkpoint inhibitors. The dose-escalation cohort was roughly 87% male with a mean age of about 60 years, ranging from roughly 23 to 90. Partial responses occurred in three dose-escalation patients, of whom one had hepatocellular carcinoma and two had cutaneous melanoma. Peripheral TCRbeta sequencing was intended to test whether TCR sequence diversity was altered and clonal T-cell expansion was caused by ivuxolimab. Of the roughly 53 patients in dose escalation, about 20 had hepatocellular carcinoma, about 15 had melanoma, 9 had renal cell carcinoma and 9 had head and neck cancer. Intravenous ivuxolimab was administered to patients every 2 weeks at six dose levels: 0.01, 0.1, 0.3, 1.5, 3 and 10 mg/kg. The paper covers the monotherapy dose-escalation part of the phase I ivuxolimab trial, which included N ≈ 50 patients.

For sequencing of the TCRbeta CDR3 region, genomic DNA was extracted from the sorted cells. The immunoSEQ Assay was used for sequencing of TCRbeta CDR3 regions. TCRdb provides this immuneACCESS table in a form limited to in-frame rearrangements. Some clones are lacking; in checked studies, under half of them reflect an unresolved V gene, and why the rest are absent is not known. Counted in this sample were about 6,500 clones; just under 70% of them appeared once. Jointly, the top ten make up 18% of the sample. Compared with germline, V lacks 0 bases and J lacks 0 bases; bases without a gene match: 7. The CDR1 and CDR2 encoded by the germline V gene are KGHSH and LQKENI. The CDR3, from cysteine to phenylalanine, totals 17 residues. CDR3 DNA is the only sequence kept; it has 51 bases, read in frame from the first base. Patients with autoimmune disease history or receiving systemic immunosuppression were excluded from the trial. Peripheral blood for TCR sequencing was collected from all dose cohorts at baseline, on cycle 4 day 1, and on cycle 7 day 1. The samples were taken from a phase I, first-in-human, multicenter, open-label dose-escalation trial of ivuxolimab. Adults with locally advanced or metastatic melanoma, renal cell carcinoma, hepatocellular carcinoma or head and neck squamous cell carcinoma were enrolled in the trial. Before TCR sequencing, CD4+ T cells and CD8+ T cells from peripheral blood were sorted into separate populations.

With regard to this clone: No antigen is known for it. Base qualities were left out, and no much larger clone turns up one base away.

The investigation overall reported the following: Partial responders in the 0.1-3.0 mg/kg groups had among the lowest normalized peripheral clonal expansion, especially among CD8+ T cells. The antigen specificity of the clonally expanded peripheral T cells was not determined. At doses from 0.1 to 3.0 mg/kg, clonal expansion was seen in both CD4+ and CD8+ blood T cells between baseline and week 6. After ivuxolimab, expanded clones were on average more numerous among CD8+ T cells than among CD4+ T cells. Low levels of normalized T-cell clonal expansion were also seen in some nonresponding patients.

The sequence is built from TRBV18 and TRBJ2-5, with 7 bases aligning to TRBD2. This clonotype originated in an adult with an advanced solid tumor such as melanoma, head and neck, liver or kidney cancer. The sample consisted of CD4+ or CD8+ T cells sorted from blood, taken in a trial of the OX40 agonist ivuxolimab. CDR3 loop: CASSPPVLADYQETQYF. The DNA sequence follows: TGTGCCAGCTCACCACCGGTGCTAGCGGATTACCAAGAGACCCAGTACTTC.